The 4 T cell receptor beta chains reported below all come from one sample, sequenced in a study of read filtering for tumor transcriptome and immune sequencing. Molecular barcoded adaptors covering alpha/delta and beta/gamma chains were used on about 0.4 ug RNA. TCRdb recomputed calls from the reads with MiXCR, one row per CDR3 protein. Found here are about 19,000 distinct CDR3 sequences, approximately 20% of them singletons; the top ten hold 24%. The sequenced sample consisted of a population of CD138-negative cells sorted from bone marrow. These receptor sequences come from a donor aged 40 or over with multiple myeloma.

This clonotype was observed at least ten times. The gene calls are TRBV6-6 and TRBJ2-7; TRBD1 matches at 9 bases. The CDR3 consists of 16 residues. Germline V gene lookup returns CDR1 MNHNY and CDR2 SVGAGI (reference sequence). With V trimmed by 2 bases and J by 3 bases, 8 bases remained unmatched. CDR3 in amino acids: CASSYTPGQGIYEQYF. CDR3 sequence (DNA): TGTGCCAGCAGTTACACCCCGGGACAGGGTATCTACGAGCAGTACTTC.

This clonotype was counted a few times. The J gene is TRBJ2-2, the V gene TRBV11-3, with a tentative D call TRBD2 (6 bases). The CDR3 sequence is 18 residues long. V lost 1 base to trimming and J lost 3 bases, with 18 bases between them. Germline loops: CDR1 SGHNT, CDR2 YENEEA. The chain's CDR3 is CASSLARSSGRYTGELFF. CDR3 sequence (DNA): TGTGCCAGCAGCTTAGCCCGGTCGTCCGGGAGATACACCGGGGAGCTGTTTTTT. The complete variable domain, with remaining parts taken from reference TRBV11-3 and TRBJ2-2, reads EAGVVQSPRYKIIEKKQPVAFWCNPISGHNTLYWYLQNLGQGPELLIRYENEEAVDDSQLPKDRFSAERLKGVDSTLKIQPAELGDSAVYLCASSLARSSGRYTGELFFGEGSRLTVL.

Concerning this clonotype: Given a much more abundant clone one base away, this may be a read error. The V gene is TRBV28, the J gene TRBJ1-1, with no clear D. V was cut by 4 bases and J by 6 bases, with 21 bases left in between. This CDR3 contains 16 residues. Germline loops: CDR1 MDHEN, CDR2 SYDVKM. For the CDR3, the DNA is TGTGCCAGCAGTTCCCCTCGGGCAAGGATGGGAGCTGAAGCTTTCTTT. It encodes CASSSPRARMGAEAFF.

This clonotype showed up just once. At one boundary the junction diverges from the germline segment, which might be a read error. This chain links TRBV20-1 with TRBJ2-5; 12 bases line up with TRBD2. The CDR3 spans 14 residues. Germline CDR1 and CDR2: DFQATT and SNEGSKA (reference sequence). CDR3 amino acids: CSARTSGILETRYF. In DNA form, the CDR3 reads TGCAGTGCTCGGACTAGCGGGATACTGGAGACCCGGTACTTC.